This T cell receptor beta chain was recorded in a study of STAT3 mutations in large granular lymphocyte leukemia. Sequencing used immunoSEQ multiplex PCR; TCRdb keeps in-frame clones, though not all of them. The data hold over 3,500 clones, with about 66% observed a single time. Study results and limitations: At least one immunodominant TCR beta clonotype appeared in every T-cell large granular lymphocyte leukemia patient.

Germline V gives CDR1 GTSNPN, CDR2 SVGIG (reference sequence). The CDR3 is 14 residues long. Trimming took 5 bases from V and 4 from J, leaving 17 bases between them. About this clone: What it binds is not known.

The sequenced sample consisted of PBMCs. The sequence was collected from a human donor with T large granular lymphocyte leukemia. Some clones in this sample may be carry-over from other donors' samples. J is TRBJ1-2 and V is TRBV30; D might be TRBD1 (6 bases). The CDR3 DNA is TGTGCCTGGGACGTTTCCAGGGGTGGCTATGGCTACACCTTC. It translates to CAWDVSRGGYGYTF.